This entry is about one TCR beta chain. This record belongs to a study of blood T cell repertoires in COVID-19. Study-level information: There were acute and convalescent COVID-19 samples, and they came from the United States, Italy and Spain.

The data were produced by immunoSEQ multiplex PCR, yet TCRdb's version contains in-frame clones alone and is incomplete. The repertoire has tens of thousands of clones, 70% to 90% of them found once; the top ten carry roughly a sixth. This receptor was identified in a human donor with acute or convalescent COVID-19. The donor label of this sample is uncertain. Sequenced input: peripheral blood.

Here the CDR3 DNA reads TGTGCCAGCAGCAACCTAGCGGGAGGAACATACAATGAGCAGTTCTTC. It encodes CASSNLAGGTYNEQFF. The genes are TRBV7-3 and TRBJ2-1, with 11 bases matching TRBD2. V dropped 5 bases and J dropped 4; count of bases not matched to a gene: 7. The CDR3 has 16 residues. In germline, CDR1 is SGHTA, CDR2 FQGTGA.